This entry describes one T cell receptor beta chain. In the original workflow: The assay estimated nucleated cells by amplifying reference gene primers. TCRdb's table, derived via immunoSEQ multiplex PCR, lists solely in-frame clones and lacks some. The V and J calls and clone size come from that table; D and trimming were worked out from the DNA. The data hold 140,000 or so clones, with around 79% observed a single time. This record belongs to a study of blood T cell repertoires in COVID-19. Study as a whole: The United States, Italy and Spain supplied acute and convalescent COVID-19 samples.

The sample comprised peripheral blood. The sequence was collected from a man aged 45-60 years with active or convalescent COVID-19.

This CDR3 reads CASAAGPSYGYTF. In nucleotides, the CDR3 is TGTGCCAGCGCCGCGGGTCCCAGCTATGGCTACACCTTC. The chain combines TRBV25-1 with TRBJ1-2; D gene ambiguous. The germline V and J ends were trimmed by 8 bases and 4 bases, with 14 bases remaining between them. The CDR3 spans 13 residues. Germline V CDR1 and CDR2: MGHDK, SYGVNS.